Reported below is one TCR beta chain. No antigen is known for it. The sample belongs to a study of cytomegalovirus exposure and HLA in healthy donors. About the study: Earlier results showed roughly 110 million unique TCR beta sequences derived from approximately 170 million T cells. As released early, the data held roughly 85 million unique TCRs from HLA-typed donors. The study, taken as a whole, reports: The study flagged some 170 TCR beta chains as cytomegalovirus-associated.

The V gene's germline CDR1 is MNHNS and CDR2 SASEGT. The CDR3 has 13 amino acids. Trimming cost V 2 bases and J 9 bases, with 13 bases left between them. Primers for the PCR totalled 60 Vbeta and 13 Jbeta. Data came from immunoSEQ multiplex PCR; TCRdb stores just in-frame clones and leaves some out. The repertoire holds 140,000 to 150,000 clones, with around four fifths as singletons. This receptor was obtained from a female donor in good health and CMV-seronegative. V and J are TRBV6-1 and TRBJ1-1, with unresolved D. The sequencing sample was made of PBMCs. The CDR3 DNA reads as TGTGCCAGCAGTGAACGGGGAAATTGGAAAGCTTTCTTT. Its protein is CASSERGNWKAFF.